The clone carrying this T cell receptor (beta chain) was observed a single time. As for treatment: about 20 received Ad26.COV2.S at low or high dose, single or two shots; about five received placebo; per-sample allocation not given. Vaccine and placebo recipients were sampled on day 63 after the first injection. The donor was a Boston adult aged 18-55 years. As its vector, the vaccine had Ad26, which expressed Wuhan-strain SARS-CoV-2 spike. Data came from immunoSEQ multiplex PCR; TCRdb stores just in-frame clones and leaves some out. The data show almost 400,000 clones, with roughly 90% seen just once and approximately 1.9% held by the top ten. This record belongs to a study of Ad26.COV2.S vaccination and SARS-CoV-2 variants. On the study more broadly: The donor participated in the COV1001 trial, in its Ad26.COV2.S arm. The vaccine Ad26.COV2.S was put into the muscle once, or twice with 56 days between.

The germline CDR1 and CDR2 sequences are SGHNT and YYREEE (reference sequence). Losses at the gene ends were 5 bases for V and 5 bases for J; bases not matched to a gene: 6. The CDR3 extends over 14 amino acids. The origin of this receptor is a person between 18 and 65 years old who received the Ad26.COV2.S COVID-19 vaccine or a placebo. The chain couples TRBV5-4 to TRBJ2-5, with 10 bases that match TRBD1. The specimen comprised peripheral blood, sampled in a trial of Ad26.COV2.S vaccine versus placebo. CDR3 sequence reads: CASRPGQGRETQYF. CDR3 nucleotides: TGTGCCAGCAGGCCGGGACAGGGGAGGGAGACCCAGTACTTC.